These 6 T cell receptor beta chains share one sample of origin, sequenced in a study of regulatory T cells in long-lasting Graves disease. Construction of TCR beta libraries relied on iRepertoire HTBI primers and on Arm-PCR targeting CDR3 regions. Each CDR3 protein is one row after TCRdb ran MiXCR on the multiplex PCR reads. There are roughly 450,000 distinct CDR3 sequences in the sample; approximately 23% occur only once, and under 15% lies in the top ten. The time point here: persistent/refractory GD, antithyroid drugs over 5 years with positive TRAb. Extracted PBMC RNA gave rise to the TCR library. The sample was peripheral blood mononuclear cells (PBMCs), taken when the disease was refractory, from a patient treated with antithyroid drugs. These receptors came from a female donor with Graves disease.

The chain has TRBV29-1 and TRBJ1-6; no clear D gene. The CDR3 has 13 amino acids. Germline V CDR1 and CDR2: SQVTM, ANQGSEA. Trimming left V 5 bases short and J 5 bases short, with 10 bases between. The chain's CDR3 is CSVMQDNNSPLHF. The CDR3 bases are TGCAGCGTTATGCAGGATAATAATTCACCCCTCCACTTT.

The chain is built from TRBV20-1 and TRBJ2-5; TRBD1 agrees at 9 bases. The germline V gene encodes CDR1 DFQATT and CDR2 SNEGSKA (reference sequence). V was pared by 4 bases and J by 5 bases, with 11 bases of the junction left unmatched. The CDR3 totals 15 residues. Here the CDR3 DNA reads TGCAGTGCTATTCTCCCGGGACAGGGTTGGGAGACCCAGTACTTC. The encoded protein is CSAILPGQGWETQYF.

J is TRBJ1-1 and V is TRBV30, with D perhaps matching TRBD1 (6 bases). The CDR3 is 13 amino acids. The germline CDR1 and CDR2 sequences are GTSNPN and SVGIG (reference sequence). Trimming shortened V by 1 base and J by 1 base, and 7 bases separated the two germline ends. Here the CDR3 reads CAWSGGQNTEAFF. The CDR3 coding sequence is TGTGCCTGGAGTGGGGGACAGAACACTGAAGCTTTCTTT. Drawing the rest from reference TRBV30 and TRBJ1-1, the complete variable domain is SQTIHQWPATLVQPVGSPLSLECTVEGTSNPNLYWYRQAAGRGLQLLFYSVGIGQISSEVPQNLSASRPQDRQFILSSKKLLLSDSGFYLCAWSGGQNTEAFFGQGTRLTVV.

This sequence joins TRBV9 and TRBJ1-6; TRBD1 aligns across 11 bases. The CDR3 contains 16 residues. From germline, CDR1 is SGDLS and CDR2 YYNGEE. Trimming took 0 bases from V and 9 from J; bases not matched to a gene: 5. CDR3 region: CASSVEGGTGGSPLHF. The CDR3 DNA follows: TGTGCCAGCAGCGTAGAAGGTGGGACAGGGGGTTCACCCCTCCACTTT.

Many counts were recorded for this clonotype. The CDR3 region is CASRKGQGLNEQYF. The CDR3, as DNA: TGTGCCAGCAGAAAGGGACAGGGGCTCAACGAGCAGTACTTC. The V gene is TRBV27, the J gene TRBJ2-7; 10 nucleotides line up with TRBD1. The CDR3 spans 14 residues. With 6 bases clipped from V and 5 bases from J, the junction kept 7 bases outside the gene matches. Germline loops: CDR1 MNHEY, CDR2 SMNVEV (reference sequence).

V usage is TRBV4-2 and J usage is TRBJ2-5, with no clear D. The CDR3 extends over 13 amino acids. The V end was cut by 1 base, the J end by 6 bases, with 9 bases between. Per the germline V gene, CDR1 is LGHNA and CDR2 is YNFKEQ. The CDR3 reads CASSQGIGKTQYF. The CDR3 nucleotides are TGTGCCAGCAGCCAAGGTATAGGCAAGACCCAGTACTTC.